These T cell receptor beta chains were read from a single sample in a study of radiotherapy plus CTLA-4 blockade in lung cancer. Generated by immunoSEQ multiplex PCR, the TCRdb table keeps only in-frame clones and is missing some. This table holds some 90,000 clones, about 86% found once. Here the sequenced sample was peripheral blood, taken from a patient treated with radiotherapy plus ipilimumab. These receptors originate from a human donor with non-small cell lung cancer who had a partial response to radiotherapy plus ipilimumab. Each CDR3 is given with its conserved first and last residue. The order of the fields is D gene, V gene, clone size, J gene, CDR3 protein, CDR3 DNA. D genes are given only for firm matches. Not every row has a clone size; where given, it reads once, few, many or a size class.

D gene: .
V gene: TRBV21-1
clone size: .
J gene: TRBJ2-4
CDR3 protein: CASSKRGAAELAKNIQYF
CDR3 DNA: TGTGCCAGCAGCAAACGGGGAGCGGCCGAACTAGCCAAAAACATTCAGTACTTC

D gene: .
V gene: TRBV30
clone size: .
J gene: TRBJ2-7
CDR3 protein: CAWSITGSGEQYF
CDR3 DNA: TGTGCCTGGAGTATAACAGGGTCGGGAGAGCAGTACTTC

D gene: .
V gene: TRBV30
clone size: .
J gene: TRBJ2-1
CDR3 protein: CAWHLWTDNEQFF
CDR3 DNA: TGTGCCTGGCACCTTTGGACTGACAATGAGCAGTTCTTC

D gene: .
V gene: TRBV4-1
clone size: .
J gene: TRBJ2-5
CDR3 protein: CASSQDRTHQETQYF
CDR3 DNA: TGCGCCAGCAGCCAAGATCGGACACACCAAGAGACCCAGTACTTC

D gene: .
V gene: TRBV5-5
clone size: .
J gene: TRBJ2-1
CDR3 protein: CASRLTRTDYNEQFF
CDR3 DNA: TGTGCCAGCAGGTTGACCCGGACAGACTACAATGAGCAGTTCTTC

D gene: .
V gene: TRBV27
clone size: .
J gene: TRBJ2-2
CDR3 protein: CASSAANTGELFF
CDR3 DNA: TGTGCCAGCAGTGCGGCGAACACCGGGGAGCTGTTTTTT

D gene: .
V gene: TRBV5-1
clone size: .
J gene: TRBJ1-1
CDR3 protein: CASSGRGDTEAFF
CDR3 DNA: TGCGCCAGCAGCGGCAGGGGCGACACTGAAGCTTTCTTT

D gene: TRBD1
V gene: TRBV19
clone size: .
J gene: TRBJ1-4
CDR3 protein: CASKGDRANEKLFF
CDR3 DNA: TGTGCCAGTAAGGGGGACAGGGCCAATGAAAAACTGTTTTTT

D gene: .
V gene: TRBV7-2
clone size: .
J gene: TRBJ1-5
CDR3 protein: CASSLATIQGNQPQHF
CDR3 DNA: TGTGCCAGCAGCTTAGCTACTATCCAGGGGAATCAGCCCCAGCATTTT

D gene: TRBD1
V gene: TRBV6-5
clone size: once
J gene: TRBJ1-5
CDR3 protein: CASSAGTVSNQPQHF
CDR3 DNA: TGTGCCAGCAGTGCCGGGACAGTGAGCAATCAGCCCCAGCATTTT

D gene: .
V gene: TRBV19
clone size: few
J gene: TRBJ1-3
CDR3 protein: CASSEQSSGNTIYF
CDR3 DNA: TGTGCCAGTAGTGAACAGAGCTCTGGAAACACCATATATTTT

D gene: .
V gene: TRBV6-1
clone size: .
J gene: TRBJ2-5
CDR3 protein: CASSEGERETQYF
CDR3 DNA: TGTGCCAGCAGTGAAGGGGAGAGAGAGACCCAGTACTTC

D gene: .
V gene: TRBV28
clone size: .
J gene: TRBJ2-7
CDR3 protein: CASSLRGFTAYEQYF
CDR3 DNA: TGTGCCAGCAGTTTAAGGGGTTTTACGGCCTACGAGCAGTACTTC

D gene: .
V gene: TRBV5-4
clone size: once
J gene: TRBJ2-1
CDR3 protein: CASSSRDLIYNEQFF
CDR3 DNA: TGTGCCAGCAGCTCGAGGGACTTAATTTACAATGAGCAGTTCTTC

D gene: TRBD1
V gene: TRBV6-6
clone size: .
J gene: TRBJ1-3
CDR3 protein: CASTPTGGGNTIYF
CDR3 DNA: TGTGCCAGCACCCCGACAGGGGGCGGAAACACCATATATTTT

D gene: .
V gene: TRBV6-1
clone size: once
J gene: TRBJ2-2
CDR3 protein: CASSEVVSGELFF
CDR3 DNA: TGTGCCAGCAGTGAAGTTGTCAGCGGGGAGCTGTTTTTT

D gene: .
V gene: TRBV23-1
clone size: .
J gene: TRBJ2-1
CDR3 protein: CASSQLGTYYSYNEQFF
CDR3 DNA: TGCGCCAGCAGTCAACTGGGGACATACTACTCCTACAATGAGCAGTTCTTC

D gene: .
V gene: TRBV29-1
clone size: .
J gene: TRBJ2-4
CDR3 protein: CSVEVYDIQYF
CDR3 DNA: TGCAGCGTTGAAGTCTACGACATTCAGTACTTC

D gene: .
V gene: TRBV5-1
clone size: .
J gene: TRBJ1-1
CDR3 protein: CASSPPETANTEAFF
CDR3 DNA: TGCGCCAGCAGCCCCCCCGAGACAGCGAACACTGAAGCTTTCTTT

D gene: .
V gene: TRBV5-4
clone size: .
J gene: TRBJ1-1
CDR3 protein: CASSFIGVNTEAFF
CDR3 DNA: TGTGCCAGCAGCTTCATAGGGGTAAACACTGAAGCTTTCTTT

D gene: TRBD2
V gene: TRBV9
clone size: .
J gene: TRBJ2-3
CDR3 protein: CASSVSLWGSGSTDTQYF
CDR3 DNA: TGTGCCAGCAGCGTATCCCTTTGGGGTAGCGGGAGTACAGATACGCAGTATTTT

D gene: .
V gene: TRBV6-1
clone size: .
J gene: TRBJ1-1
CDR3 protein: CASSEAGNEAFF
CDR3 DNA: TGTGCCAGCAGTGAAGCCGGGAATGAAGCTTTCTTT

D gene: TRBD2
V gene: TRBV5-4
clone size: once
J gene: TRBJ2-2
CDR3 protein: CASSLGTSGITGELFF
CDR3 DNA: TGTGCCAGCAGCTTGGGGACTAGCGGGATAACCGGGGAGCTGTTTTTT

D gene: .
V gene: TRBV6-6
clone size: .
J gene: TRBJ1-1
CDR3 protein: CASSSTGNTEAFF
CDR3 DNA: TGTGCCAGCAGTTCCACAGGGAACACTGAAGCTTTCTTT

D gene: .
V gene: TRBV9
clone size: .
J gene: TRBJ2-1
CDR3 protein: CASSSGTPGDEQFF
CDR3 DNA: TGTGCCAGCAGCTCCGGGACGCCGGGGGATGAGCAGTTCTTC

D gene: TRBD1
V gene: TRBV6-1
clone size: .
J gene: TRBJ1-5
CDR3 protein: CASSENRGLNQPQHF
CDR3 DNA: TGTGCCAGCAGTGAGAACAGGGGGCTAAATCAGCCCCAGCATTTT